This TCR beta chain was sequenced in a study of T-cell reconstitution after alpha-beta-depleted transplantation in children. Germline V gives CDR1 SGHRS, CDR2 YFSETQ. V shed 3 bases and J shed 1 base, with 7 bases lying between them. This CDR3 comprises 13 residues. The library targeted TCRbeta and was prepared with unique molecular identifiers. Using its own MiXCR run on the PCR reads, TCRdb lists one record per CDR3 protein. The sample consists of about 500,000 distinct CDR3 sequences, about 30% of them appearing once. The TCR was taken from a human donor who donated a stem cell graft to a child with aplastic anemia. The chain recombines TRBV5-1 with TRBJ1-1; D might be TRBD1 (5 bases). The sequencing used PBMCs from the stem cell graft donor, collected from the stem cell graft. For the CDR3, the DNA is TGCGCCAGCAGCTGGGGCGGGAACACTGAAGCTTTCTTT. Residues: CASSWGGNTEAFF.